Each of the 20 T cell receptor beta chains below was sequenced from the same sample in a study of blood T cell repertoires in COVID-19. Produced via immunoSEQ multiplex PCR; TCRdb's table is partial and in-frame only. The profile shows 70,000 to 100,000 clones, around nine tenths of them singletons. Sequenced: peripheral blood. The receptor set was obtained from a woman older than 75 with acute or convalescent COVID-19.

This chain joins TRBV14 and TRBJ1-2; 7 bases align to TRBD1. J was trimmed by 4 bases and V by 2 bases; bases with no gene match: 10. Germline lookup yields CDR1 SGHDN and CDR2 FVKESK. The CDR3 runs 16 residues. CDR3 residues: CASSQRTGTTSYGYTF. For the CDR3, the DNA is TGTGCCAGCAGCCAACGGACAGGAACAACTTCCTATGGCTACACCTTC.

The rearrangement links TRBV6-5 to TRBJ2-3; D uncertain. The CDR3 spans 14 residues. Trimming shortened V by 0 bases and J by 0 bases, and 4 bases separated the two germline ends. Per the germline V gene, CDR1 is MNHEY and CDR2 is SVGAGI. DNA for the CDR3: TGTGCCAGCAGTTACTCCCATAGCACAGATACGCAGTATTTT. This codes for CASSYSHSTDTQYF.

This CDR3 is CASSAVDSFNQPQHF. CDR3 DNA sequence: TGTGCCAGCAGTGCTGTTGACTCTTTCAATCAGCCCCAGCATTTT. The chain is built from TRBV9 and TRBJ1-5; D not certain. Trimming took 5 bases from V and 3 from J, leaving 15 bases between them. Germline CDR1 is SGDLS and CDR2 is YYNGEE. The length of the CDR3 is 15 residues.

About this clone itself: A junction boundary mismatches the germline segment, possibly from a read error. The V gene is TRBV5-4, the J gene TRBJ2-7; the match to TRBD2 covers 9 bases. This CDR3 spans 13 amino acids. Germline loops: CDR1 SGHNT, CDR2 YYREEE (reference sequence). The CDR3 DNA follows: TGTGCCAGCAGCTTGACTGCGGGGGGGACTCAGCACTTC. Translation: CASSLTAGGTQHF.

The chain uses TRBV5-6 and TRBJ1-4; tentatively, D is TRBD1 (5 bases). Deletions cut 4 bases from V and 3 bases from J, with 10 bases between. Germline V gene data show CDR1 as SGHDT and CDR2 as YYEEEE. The CDR3 has 14 amino acids. The CDR3 sequence: CASSHQGANEKLFF. The CDR3 DNA reads as TGTGCCAGCAGCCACCAGGGCGCTAATGAAAAACTGTTTTTT.

The J gene is TRBJ1-2, the V gene TRBV6-5; 8 bases line up with TRBD1. Germline CDR1 and CDR2: MNHEY and SVGAGI. V lost 0 bases and J lost 2; bases outside the gene matches: 5. The CDR3 is 16 residues long. The CDR3 nucleotides read TGTGCCAGCAGTTACTCGACAGGGGCCAGGAACTATGGCTACACCTTC. Its translation is CASSYSTGARNYGYTF.

The CDR3 region is CATSEPNRVIGQETQYF. CDR3 DNA sequence: TGTGCCACCAGTGAGCCCAACAGGGTGATCGGACAAGAGACCCAGTACTTC. The chain combines TRBV24-1 with TRBJ2-5, with TRBD1 as a possible D gene (6 bases). This CDR3 is built from 17 residues. Germline V gene sequence: CDR1 KGHDR, CDR2 SFDVKD. V was clipped by 4 bases and J by 2 bases, with 19 bases between them.

The rearrangement links TRBV2 to TRBJ2-7; 9 bases are a match to TRBD2. With 6 bases clipped from V and 1 base from J, the junction kept 4 bases outside the gene matches. CDR1 and CDR2 (germline): SNHLY, FYNNEI. This CDR3 spans 14 amino acids. The CDR3 region is CASSVAGESYEQYF. CDR3 nucleotide sequence: TGTGCCAGCAGCGTAGCGGGGGAGTCCTACGAGCAGTACTTC.

The chain joins TRBV19 to TRBJ1-2; D not certain. The CDR3 has 16 residues. Looked up from germline, CDR1 is LNHDA and CDR2 is SQIVND (reference sequence). The V end lost 7 bases, the J end lost 4 bases, and 22 bases lay between the germline ends. CDR3 in amino acids: CASTLAPNGATYGYTF. CDR3 coding DNA: TGTGCCAGTACCCTCGCTCCCAACGGTGCTACCTATGGCTACACCTTC.

The genes are TRBV14 and TRBJ1-1; D might be TRBD1 (5 bases). This CDR3 has 13 residues. V was cut by 4 bases and J by 3 bases, with 9 bases left in between. CDR1 is SGHDN, CDR2 FVKESK, per germline. The CDR3 nucleotides are TGTGCCAGCAGCCTCCTGACAGACACTGAAGCTTTCTTT. Translation: CASSLLTDTEAFF.

The V and J genes are TRBV18 and TRBJ2-2; D ambiguous. This CDR3 has 11 amino acids. The germline CDR1 and CDR2 sequences are KGHSH and LQKENI. The V end lost 8 bases, the J end lost 1 base, and 2 bases lay between the germline ends. This CDR3 reads CASRNTGELFF. CDR3 sequence (DNA): TGTGCCAGCCGGAACACCGGGGAGCTGTTTTTT.

The rearrangement links TRBV15 to TRBJ2-1; possible D gene TRBD2, 5 bases. V was shortened by 0 bases and J by 6 bases, with 18 bases between the two germline ends. CDR1 and CDR2 from the germline V gene are LNHNV and YYDKDF (reference sequence). CDR3 length: 17 amino acids. The CDR3 DNA follows: TGTGCCACCAGCAGAGATACTCCCCGGGGAATCGTCAATGAGCAGTTCTTC. It specifies CATSRDTPRGIVNEQFF.

V and J are TRBV28 and TRBJ1-2, with 7 nucleotides matching TRBD1. This CDR3 region has 13 residues. After removal of 3 bases from V and 2 bases from J, the junction contained 0 bases not matched to a gene. Germline lookup yields CDR1 MDHEN and CDR2 SYDVKM. CDR3 DNA sequence: TGTGCCAGCAGTTTGACAGGGAACTATGGCTACACCTTC. Translating it yields CASSLTGNYGYTF.

The chain employs TRBV7-2 and TRBJ2-3, with 13 bases matching TRBD2. CDR1 is SGHTA and CDR2 is FQGNSA in the germline V gene. The CDR3 is 16 amino acids. J lost 5 bases, V lost 5 bases, and 7 bases had no gene match. CDR3 DNA sequence: TGTGCCAGCAGCCCGTGGACTAGCGGGAGAAAAGATACGCAGTATTTT. Amino acid sequence: CASSPWTSGRKDTQYF.

V gene TRBV2 combines with J gene TRBJ2-1; TRBD2 might be the D (6 bases). CDR3 length equals 15 residues. The V gene lost 1 base and the J gene lost 5 bases, with 12 bases spanning the gap. Germline V gene data show CDR1 as SNHLY and CDR2 as FYNNEI. The CDR3 is CASSEVGGYNNEQFF. The CDR3 DNA sequence: TGTGCCAGCAGTGAAGTGGGGGGATATAACAATGAGCAGTTCTTC.

This chain joins TRBV29-1 and TRBJ1-2, with 9 positions matching TRBD1. CDR1 is SQVTM and CDR2 is ANQGSEA in the germline V gene. With V trimmed by 8 bases and J by 5 bases, 15 bases remained unmatched. CDR3 length equals 15 residues. CDR3 sequence (DNA): TGCAGCTCCTCACCGACCGGGGACAGGGATTATGGCTACACCTTC. This gives the protein CSSSPTGDRDYGYTF.

CDR3 in DNA: TGTGCCAGCAGCTTAGCGACAGGGATGGGAAACACCATATATTTT. As protein: CASSLATGMGNTIYF. V usage is TRBV7-9 and J usage is TRBJ1-3, with TRBD1 matching over 7 bases. Trimming at V came to 0 bases and at J to 4 bases, leaving 3 bases not matched to a gene. The CDR3 totals 15 residues. Per germline, CDR1 SEHNR and CDR2 FQNEAQ (reference sequence).

The chain uses TRBV27 and TRBJ1-3; tentatively, D is TRBD1 (5 bases). Germline CDR1 MNHEY, CDR2 SMNVEV (reference sequence). The CDR3 is 14 amino acids. V lost 5 bases, J lost 0 bases, and 8 bases lay in between. In nucleotides, the CDR3 is TGTGCCAGCAGTCTGACAGACTCTGGAAACACCATATATTTT. It codes for CASSLTDSGNTIYF.

The chain combines TRBV9 with TRBJ1-2; D is unresolved. Per the germline V gene, CDR1 is SGDLS and CDR2 is YYNGEE. Trimming stripped 4 bases from V and 4 bases from J, with 17 bases between. There are 15 residues in the CDR3. The CDR3 spells CASSPGQADLYGYTF. Here the CDR3 DNA reads TGTGCCAGCAGCCCTGGGCAGGCCGATCTCTATGGCTACACCTTC.

The CDR3 DNA sequence: TGTGCCAGCAGCAAAGCGCTTTTATCGAGGCTCAATGAAAAACTGTTTTTT. It codes for CASSKALLSRLNEKLFF. The chain carries TRBV21-1 and TRBJ1-4. TRBV21-1 is recorded as a pseudogene. The CDR3 loop spans 17 amino acids.